This T cell receptor (beta chain) was sequenced in a study of cytomegalovirus exposure and HLA in healthy donors. V was clipped by 0 bases and J by 0 bases, with 12 bases between them. Germline V gene data show CDR1 as GTSNPN and CDR2 as SVGIG (reference sequence). The CDR3 length is 16 residues. The PCR was carried out with 60 Vbeta primers and 13 Jbeta primers. Repertoires were generated with immunoSEQ multiplex PCR, while TCRdb's copy carries only in-frame clones and drops some. The sample holds a few hundred thousand clones, 70% to 90% seen once. The sequence derives from a woman aged 40 to 49 in good health and CMV-seropositive. Input material: PBMCs. This rearrangement joins TRBV30 to TRBJ1-5; D call uncertain. The chain's CDR3 is CAWSVAGSNSNQPQHF. The DNA of the CDR3 is TGTGCCTGGAGTGTGGCGGGGTCGAATAGCAATCAGCCCCAGCATTTT.